This TCR beta chain originates from a study of PD-1 blockade in classical Hodgkin lymphoma. The CDR3 is 14 amino acids. Trimming took 3 bases from V and 3 from J; bases not matched to a gene: 2. CDR1 and CDR2 (germline): PRHDT, FYEKMQ (reference sequence). Assay used: immunoSEQ multiplex PCR; TCRdb lists only in-frame clones, some missing. The sample records tens of thousands of clones, roughly 86% being singletons. Relapses following autologous stem cell transplantation were seen in all patients, with brentuximab vedotin exposure varying. This sample comprised peripheral blood mononuclear cells (PBMCs), obtained at baseline. The TCR sequence derives from a human donor with classical Hodgkin lymphoma. The chain has TRBV13 and TRBJ2-3, with 8 nucleotides matching TRBD1. The CDR3 nucleotides are TGTGCCAGCAGCTTTGACAGGGGAACAGATACGCAGTATTTT. Translated, it gives CASSFDRGTDTQYF.